The 4 T cell receptor beta chains reported below all come from one sample, sequenced in a study of T cell responses to AZD1222 COVID-19 vaccine. Profiling relied on immunoSEQ multiplex PCR, and the TCRdb table lists in-frame clones only, not all of them. The table records about 86,000 clones, approximately 89% of them present only once. The material sequenced was peripheral blood, taken on day 0 of AZD1222 vaccination. These TCRs come from an adult in good health.

The CDR3 DNA reads as TGTGCCAGCAGCGCCACAACAGGGGTAGGCGCTGAAGCTTTCTTT. As protein: CASSATTGVGAEAFF. The chain links TRBV9 to TRBJ1-1, with 7 bases identical to TRBD1. Germline-derived CDR1 and CDR2 are SGDLS and YYNGEE. Trimming removed 3 bases from V and 6 bases from J; junction bases left unmatched: 11. The CDR3 length is 15 residues.

This chain connects TRBV7-8 to TRBJ1-2; TRBD1 aligns across 7 bases. The trim removed 5 bases at V and 6 bases at J, leaving 6 bases unmatched. Germline V gives CDR1 SGHVS, CDR2 FQNEAQ. This CDR3 has 13 residues. In DNA, the CDR3 is TGTGCCAGCAGCCCCCAGGGGGTAGATGGCTACACCTTC. As protein: CASSPQGVDGYTF.

V is TRBV12-3 or TRBV12-4 and J is TRBJ2-2; the D is unclear. V was pared by 3 bases and J by 4 bases, with 6 bases between. The CDR3 spans 13 residues. The CDR3 nucleotides are TGTGCCAGCAGTTTGCTGATCACCGGGGAGCTGTTTTTT. Protein: CASSLLITGELFF.

This chain links TRBV6-5 with TRBJ1-5; no clear D gene. This CDR3 region has 12 residues. V dropped 5 bases and J dropped 7 bases, with 9 bases sitting between them. Germline V gives CDR1 MNHEY, CDR2 SVGAGI. In DNA form, the CDR3 reads TGTGCCAGCAGTACGGGGAGCCAGCCCCAGCATTTT. Protein sequence: CASSTGSQPQHF.